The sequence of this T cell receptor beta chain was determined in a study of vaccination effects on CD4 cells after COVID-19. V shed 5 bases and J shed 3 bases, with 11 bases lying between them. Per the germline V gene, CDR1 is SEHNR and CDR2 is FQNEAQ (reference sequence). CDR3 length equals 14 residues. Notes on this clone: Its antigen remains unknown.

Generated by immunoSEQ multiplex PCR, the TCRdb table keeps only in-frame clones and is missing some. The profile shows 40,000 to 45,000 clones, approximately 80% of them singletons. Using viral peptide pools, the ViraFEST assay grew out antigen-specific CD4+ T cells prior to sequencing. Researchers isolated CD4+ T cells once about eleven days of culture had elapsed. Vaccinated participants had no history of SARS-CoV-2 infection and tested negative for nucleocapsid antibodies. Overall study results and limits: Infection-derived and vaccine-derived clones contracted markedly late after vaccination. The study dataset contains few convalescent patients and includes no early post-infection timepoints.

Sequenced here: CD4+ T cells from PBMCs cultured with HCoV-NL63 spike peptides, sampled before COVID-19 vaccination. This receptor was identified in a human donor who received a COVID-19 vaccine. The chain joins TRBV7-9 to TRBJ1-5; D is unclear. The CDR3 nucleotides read TGTGCCAGCAGCGGGTCTGGGGACAATCAGCCCCAGCATTTT. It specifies CASSGSGDNQPQHF.